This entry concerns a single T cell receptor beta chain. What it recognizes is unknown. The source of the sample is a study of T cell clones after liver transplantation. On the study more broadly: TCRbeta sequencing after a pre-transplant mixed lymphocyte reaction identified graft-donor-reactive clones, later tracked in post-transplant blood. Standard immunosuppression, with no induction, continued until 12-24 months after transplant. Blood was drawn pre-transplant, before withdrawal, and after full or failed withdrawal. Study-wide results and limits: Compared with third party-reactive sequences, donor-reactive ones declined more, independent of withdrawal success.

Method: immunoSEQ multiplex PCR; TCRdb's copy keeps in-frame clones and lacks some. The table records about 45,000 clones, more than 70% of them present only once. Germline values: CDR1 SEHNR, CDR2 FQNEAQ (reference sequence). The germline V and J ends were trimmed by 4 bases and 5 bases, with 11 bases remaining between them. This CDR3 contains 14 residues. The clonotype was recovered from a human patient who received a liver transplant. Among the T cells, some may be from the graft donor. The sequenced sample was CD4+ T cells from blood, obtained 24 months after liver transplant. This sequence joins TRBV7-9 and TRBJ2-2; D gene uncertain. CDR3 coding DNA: TGTGCCAGCAGCTCCTGGGTGGTGACCGGGGAGCTGTTTTTT. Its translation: CASSSWVVTGELFF.